Each of the 28 T cell receptor beta chains below was sequenced from the same sample in a study of T-cell memory formation after mild COVID-19. TCRdb used MiXCR to reprocess the 5' RACE reads, holding one entry per CDR3 protein. Seen here are roughly 560,000 distinct CDR3 sequences, approximately 20% observed once, and the top ten hold under 15%. Sample: PBMCs or a T cell subset sorted from them (not recorded which). The source is an adult woman who had mild COVID-19 (a few samples of this study predate the infection). Cell type and time point are not known.

The V gene is TRBV29-1, the J gene TRBJ2-3; D is possibly TRBD2 (5 bases). Trimming took 8 bases from V and 6 from J, leaving 9 bases between them. The CDR3 has 10 residues. Germline CDR1 is SQVTM and CDR2 is ANQGSEA. This CDR3 is CSPWRDTQYF. CDR3 DNA sequence: TGCAGCCCTTGGAGGGATACGCAGTATTTT.

This clonotype was seen only a few times. The chain carries TRBV2 and TRBJ2-5; D not certain. In germline, CDR1 is SNHLY, CDR2 FYNNEI. This CDR3 region has 11 residues. V lost 4 bases and J 5 bases, leaving 5 bases between the germline ends. CDR3 sequence: CASSAWETQYF. CDR3 DNA: TGTGCCAGCAGTGCCTGGGAGACCCAGTACTTC.

The table lists this clonotype with many counts. The chain couples TRBV20-1 to TRBJ2-6; the D is unclear. Trimming pared 1 base from V and 2 bases from J, leaving 12 bases between. CDR1 and CDR2 (germline): DFQATT, SNEGSKA (reference sequence). The CDR3 totals 16 residues. The CDR3 region is CSARVSIITGANVLTF. Written as DNA, the CDR3 is TGCAGTGCTAGAGTTTCCATCATCACTGGGGCCAACGTCCTGACTTTC.

This clonotype was found a few times. The chain combines TRBV29-1 with TRBJ1-2; a possible D gene is TRBD1 (6 bases). The CDR3 is 13 residues long. Germline values: CDR1 SQVTM, CDR2 ANQGSEA. Deletions cut 6 bases from V and 2 bases from J, with 13 bases between. CDR3 DNA sequence: TGCAGCGTAACGGCAGGGGCAAACTATGGCTACACCTTC. It codes for CSVTAGANYGYTF. The full variable domain, completed using reference TRBV29-1 and TRBJ1-2, is SAVISQKPSRDICQRGTSLTIQCQVDSQVTMMFWYRQQPGQSLTLIATANQGSEATYESGFVIDKFPISRPNLTFSTLTVSNMSPEDSSIYLCSVTAGANYGYTFGSGTRLTVV.

V is TRBV6-1 and J is TRBJ2-3, with D possibly TRBD1 on 5 matching bases. Trimming shortened V by 3 bases and J by 2 bases, and 18 bases separated the two germline ends. The germline V gene encodes CDR1 MNHNS and CDR2 SASEGT. The CDR3 is 17 amino acids. The CDR3 protein is CASSDYRRRGFTDTQYF. In nucleotides, the CDR3 is TGTGCCAGCAGTGACTACAGGAGAAGGGGTTTCACAGATACGCAGTATTTT.

The chain has TRBV7-9 and TRBJ2-4, with D hard to call. This CDR3 is 16 amino acids long. Trimming stripped 4 bases from V and 0 bases from J, with 13 bases between. Germline V lookup: CDR1 SEHNR, CDR2 FQNEAQ (reference sequence). CDR3 in amino acids: CASSCSFCLAKNIQYF. CDR3 sequence (DNA): TGTGCCAGCAGCTGTTCGTTCTGTCTAGCCAAAAACATTCAGTACTTC.

There are a few counts of this clonotype. CDR3 in amino acids: CASSDRGRVDTEAFF. The CDR3, as DNA: TGTGCCAGCAGTGATCGGGGCAGGGTTGACACTGAAGCTTTCTTT. V usage is TRBV2 and J usage is TRBJ1-1; D is perhaps TRBD1 (5 bases). From germline, CDR1 is SNHLY and CDR2 FYNNEI. CDR3 length: 15 amino acids. The V gene lost 3 bases and the J gene lost 3 bases, with 14 bases spanning the gap. Complete variable domain (other parts from reference TRBV2 and TRBJ1-1): EPEVTQTPSHQVTQMGQEVILRCVPISNHLYFYWYRQILGQKVEFLVSFYNNEISEKSEIFDDQFSVERPDGSNFTLKIRSTKLEDSAMYFCASSDRGRVDTEAFFGQGTRLTVV.

This sequence joins TRBV19 and TRBJ2-7; D is perhaps TRBD1 or TRBD2 (6 bases each). The CDR3 loop spans 14 amino acids. Trimming removed 6 bases at V and 0 bases at J, with 12 bases between. Germline V gene data show CDR1 as LNHDA and CDR2 as SQIVND (reference sequence). For the CDR3, the DNA is TGTGCCAGTAGCCCAACGGGGGCCTCCTACGAGCAGTACTTC. This codes for CASSPTGASYEQYF.

The chain combines TRBV15 with TRBJ2-1, with 7 bases lining up with TRBD1. This CDR3 region has 16 residues. Germline CDR1 LNHNV, CDR2 YYDKDF (reference sequence). Unmatched junction bases numbered 10, after V lost 8 bases and J lost 0 bases. The DNA for the CDR3 is TGTGCCACCGGCGAGATGACAGGGCACTCCTACAATGAGCAGTTCTTC. It codes for CATGEMTGHSYNEQFF.

This clonotype was detected a few times. The chain combines TRBV20-1 with TRBJ1-2; D might be TRBD1 (5 bases). Germline assignment: CDR1 DFQATT and CDR2 SNEGSKA (reference sequence). Trimming cost V 3 bases and J 4 bases, with 9 bases left between them. The CDR3 contains 12 residues. The CDR3 DNA is TGCAGTGCTAGTTCTGGGGCCTATGGCTACACCTTC. Translation: CSASSGAYGYTF.

The chain has TRBV4-3 and TRBJ2-5; D could derive from TRBD1 or TRBD2 (5 bases each). Germline V gene sequence: CDR1 LGHNA, CDR2 YSLEER. Trimming removed 3 bases from V and 3 bases from J, with 8 bases in between. This CDR3 has 13 residues. The CDR3 DNA reads TGCGCCAGCAGCCAGGGACCGAAAGAGACCCAGTACTTC. Encoded protein: CASSQGPKETQYF.

This chain links TRBV10-3 with TRBJ2-3; D uncertain. This CDR3 contains 12 residues. The V end was cut by 11 bases, the J end by 4 bases, with 13 bases between. CDR1 ENHRY and CDR2 SYGVKD come from the germline V gene. This CDR3 is CASSKSADTQYF. The CDR3 nucleotides read TGTGCCTCGTCCAAGAGCGCAGATACGCAGTATTTT.

In this sample, this clonotype turned up a few times. The chain has TRBV12-3 or TRBV12-4 and TRBJ2-5; 9 positions match TRBD2. The CDR3 has 16 residues. Trimming at V came to 6 bases and at J to 5 bases, leaving 13 bases not matched to a gene. CDR3 protein: CASSRLSGSGRETQYF. The CDR3 region has the DNA TGTGCCAGCAGCCGACTTAGCGGGAGCGGTAGGGAGACCCAGTACTTC.

This clonotype was found once. The chain recombines TRBV11-2 with TRBJ2-3, with 9 bases matching TRBD2. Germline CDR1 and CDR2: SGHAT and FQNNGV. The V segment lost 4 bases and the J segment 3 bases; nucleotides outside the gene matches: 8. The CDR3 runs 16 residues. CDR3 nucleotide sequence: TGTGCCAGCAGCTCCGGGACTAGCAGGGTGACAGATACGCAGTATTTT. Its translation: CASSSGTSRVTDTQYF.

This clonotype was counted only a few times. This sequence joins TRBV18 and TRBJ1-1, with 12 bases fitting TRBD1. The CDR3 is 18 amino acids. The trim removed 3 bases at V and 4 bases at J, leaving 12 bases unmatched. Looked up from germline, CDR1 is KGHSH and CDR2 is LQKENI. CDR3 DNA: TGTGCCAGCTCACCTCGTGGGACAGGGGGCCTCGTGGGCACTGAAGCTTTCTTT. Its translation: CASSPRGTGGLVGTEAFF.

This clonotype turned up a few times. The chain carries TRBV15 and TRBJ2-5; TRBD2 matches at 9 bases. V lost 2 bases to trimming and J lost 5 bases; unmatched junction nucleotides: 18. The CDR3 consists of 19 residues. CDR1 and CDR2 (germline): LNHNV, YYDKDF (reference sequence). This CDR3 is CATSRTPKVSGSAHETQYF. DNA of the CDR3: TGTGCCACCAGCAGAACCCCGAAAGTTAGCGGGAGCGCTCACGAGACCCAGTACTTC. The full variable domain, in which reference TRBV15 and TRBJ2-5 provide the parts outside the CDR3, is DAMVIQNPRYQVTQFGKPVTLSCSQTLNHNVMYWYQQKSSQAPKLLFHYYDKDFNNEADTPDNFQSRRPNTSFCFLDIRSPGLGDTAMYLCATSRTPKVSGSAHETQYFGPGTRLLVL.

The chain is built from TRBV6-5 and TRBJ1-2; possibly TRBD1 for D (5 bases). Germline-derived CDR1 and CDR2 are MNHEY and SVGAGI. Trimming took off 5 bases at V and 5 bases at J, with 15 bases between the two ends. The CDR3 is 14 residues long. CDR3 DNA: TGTGCCAGCAGTCCCGACAGCTTGACATATGGCTACACCTTC. Protein product: CASSPDSLTYGYTF.

The chain links TRBV4-2 to TRBJ1-5; the D gene is possibly TRBD1 (6 bases). Per the germline V gene, CDR1 is LGHNA and CDR2 is YNFKEQ. Trimming stripped 2 bases from V and 3 bases from J, with 11 bases between. This CDR3 spans 15 amino acids. The CDR3 DNA reads as TGTGCCAGCAGCCAAATGACAGGAAACAATCAGCCCCAGCATTTT. Translated: CASSQMTGNNQPQHF.

This clonotype was seen a handful of times. Compared with germline, one end of the junction differs, possibly owing to a read error. The genes are TRBV10-3 and TRBJ2-7, with 10 bases that match TRBD2. From germline, CDR1 is ENHRY and CDR2 SYGVKD. This CDR3 contains 14 residues. The CDR3 is CAIRELAGNYEHYF. CDR3 sequence (DNA): TGTGCCATCAGGGAACTAGCGGGAAATTACGAGCATTACTTC.

This clonotype was seen only a few times. The rearrangement joins TRBV7-9 to TRBJ2-5; the match to TRBD1 covers 7 bases. CDR3 size: 14 residues. Germline V gives CDR1 SEHNR, CDR2 FQNEAQ (reference sequence). Trimming at V came to 5 bases and at J to 5 bases, leaving 8 bases not matched to a gene. Written as DNA, the CDR3 is TGTGCCAGCAGCCGACAGGGCCCATGGGAGACCCAGTACTTC. The encoded protein is CASSRQGPWETQYF.

This clonotype appeared once. This chain uses TRBV29-1 with TRBJ1-1, with TRBD1 identical over 10 bases. Trimming took 6 bases from V and 2 from J; bases not matched to a gene: 6. The CDR3 totals 14 residues. The germline gives CDR1 SQVTM, CDR2 ANQGSEA. CDR3 nucleotide sequence: TGCAGCGTCTGGGACAGGGGTATCAACACTGAAGCTTTCTTT. It specifies CSVWDRGINTEAFF.

The V and J genes are TRBV24-1 and TRBJ2-1; D perhaps matches TRBD2 (7 bases). Trimming left V 2 bases short and J 4 bases short, with 14 bases between. This CDR3 has 16 residues. The germline V gene encodes CDR1 KGHDR and CDR2 SFDVKD. CDR3 amino acids: CATSDSGGGLYNEQFF. The CDR3 region has the DNA TGTGCCACCAGTGATTCTGGGGGGGGCTTATACAATGAGCAGTTCTTC.

This clonotype was recorded many times. V gene TRBV12-3 or TRBV12-4 combines with J gene TRBJ2-1; the D call may be TRBD1 or TRBD2 (6 bases each). Trimming cost V 6 bases and J 4 bases, with 16 bases left between them. CDR3 length: 15 residues. DNA of the CDR3: TGTGCCAGCAGCCCGGGTGGGGGGCCGTACAATGAGCAGTTCTTC. It encodes CASSPGGGPYNEQFF.

This clonotype was observed a handful of times. The V gene is TRBV29-1, the J gene TRBJ1-1; tentative D call: TRBD1 (6 bases). This CDR3 has 15 amino acids. With 0 bases removed from V and 0 bases from J, the gap between germline ends came to 11 bases. Per germline, CDR1 SQVTM and CDR2 ANQGSEA. CDR3 DNA: TGCAGCGTTGAAGATCCCCAGGGGATGAACACTGAAGCTTTCTTT. As protein: CSVEDPQGMNTEAFF.

The chain recombines TRBV7-9 with TRBJ2-3, with D possibly being TRBD1 (6 bases). V was trimmed by 1 base and J by 2 bases, leaving 13 bases between them. The CDR3 consists of 16 residues. CDR1 is SEHNR, CDR2 FQNEAQ, per germline (reference sequence). CDR3 amino acids: CASSLGVGANTDTQYF. Written as DNA, the CDR3 is TGTGCCAGCAGCTTAGGCGTGGGGGCAAACACAGATACGCAGTATTTT. The entire variable domain, with the rest obtained from reference TRBV7-9 and TRBJ2-3, is as follows: DTGVSQNPRHKITKRGQNVTFRCDPISEHNRLYWYRQTLGQGPEFLTYFQNEAQLEKSRLLSDRFSAERPKGSFSTLEIQRTEQGDSAMYLCASSLGVGANTDTQYFGPGTRLTVL.

V is TRBV4-2 and J is TRBJ2-3, with 9 positions matching TRBD2. CDR3 length equals 16 residues. V trimming: 4 bases; J trimming: 2 bases; junction bases outside the gene matches: 7. CDR1 is LGHNA and CDR2 is YNFKEQ in the germline V gene. The CDR3 is CASSPHAGGPTDTQYF. Written as DNA, the CDR3 is TGTGCCAGCAGCCCACATGCGGGGGGGCCCACAGATACGCAGTATTTT.

This clonotype was counted between two and nine times. The genes are TRBV24-1 and TRBJ2-7, with a weak D call TRBD2 (5 bases). Looked up from germline, CDR1 is KGHDR and CDR2 is SFDVKD. V lost 9 bases and J 0 bases, leaving 20 bases between the germline ends. The CDR3 spans 16 residues. The CDR3 sequence: CATPSSPLGDSYEQYF. In nucleotides, the CDR3 is TGTGCCACCCCAAGTTCACCGCTCGGGGACTCCTACGAGCAGTACTTC.

Only a few counts were recorded for this clonotype. V gene TRBV6-2 or TRBV6-3 combines with J gene TRBJ2-5; D tentatively reads TRBD1 or TRBD2 (5 bases each). The CDR3 is made up of 15 amino acids. Germline V gene lookup returns CDR1 MNHEY and CDR2 SVGEGT. V was cut by 4 bases and J by 4 bases, with 16 bases left in between. The DNA of the CDR3 is TGTGCCAGCAGTTCCCTCGGGACCTCGTTAGAGACCCAGTACTTC. Amino acid sequence: CASSSLGTSLETQYF.